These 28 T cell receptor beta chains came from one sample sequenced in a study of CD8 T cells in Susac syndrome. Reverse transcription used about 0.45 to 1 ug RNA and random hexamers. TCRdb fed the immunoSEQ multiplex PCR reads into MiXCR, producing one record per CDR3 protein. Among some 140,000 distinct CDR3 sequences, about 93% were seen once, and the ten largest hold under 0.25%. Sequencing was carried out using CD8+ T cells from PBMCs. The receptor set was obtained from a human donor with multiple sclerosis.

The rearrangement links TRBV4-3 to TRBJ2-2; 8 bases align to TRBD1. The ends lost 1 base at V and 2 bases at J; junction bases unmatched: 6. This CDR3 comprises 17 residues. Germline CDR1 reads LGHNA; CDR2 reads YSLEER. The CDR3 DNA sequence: TGCGCCAGCAGCCAAGGTCAGGGACAGGTTAACACCGGGGAGCTGTTTTTT. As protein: CASSQGQGQVNTGELFF.

This CDR3 is CATDTLGNHYRDRSGNTIYF. Written as DNA, the CDR3 is TGCGCCACCGATACCCTGGGGAATCACTACAGGGATCGGTCTGGAAACACCATATATTTT. J is TRBJ1-3 and V is TRBV5-1, with D tentatively TRBD1 (6 bases). This CDR3 has 20 residues. With 9 bases removed from V and 1 base from J, the gap between germline ends came to 32 bases. In germline, CDR1 is SGHRS, CDR2 YFSETQ.

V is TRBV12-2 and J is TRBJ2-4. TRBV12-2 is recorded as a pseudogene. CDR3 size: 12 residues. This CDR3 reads CASRLWDCRSGF. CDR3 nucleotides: TGTGCAAGTCGCTTATGGGATTGTCGATCGGGGTTC.

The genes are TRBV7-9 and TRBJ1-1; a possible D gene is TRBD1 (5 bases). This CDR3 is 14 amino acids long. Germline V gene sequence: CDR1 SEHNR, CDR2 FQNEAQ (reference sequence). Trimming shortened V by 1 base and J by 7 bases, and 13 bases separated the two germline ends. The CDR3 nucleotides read TGTGCCAGCAGCTTAGTACTAGGGACGAGTGAAGCTTTCTTT. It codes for CASSLVLGTSEAFF.

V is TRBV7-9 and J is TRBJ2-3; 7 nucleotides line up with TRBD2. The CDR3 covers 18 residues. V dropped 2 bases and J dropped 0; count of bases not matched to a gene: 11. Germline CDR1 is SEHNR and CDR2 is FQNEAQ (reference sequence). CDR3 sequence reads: CASSLPVVAGPSTDTQYF. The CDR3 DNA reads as TGTGCCAGCAGCTTACCTGTGGTAGCGGGTCCGAGCACAGATACGCAGTATTTT.

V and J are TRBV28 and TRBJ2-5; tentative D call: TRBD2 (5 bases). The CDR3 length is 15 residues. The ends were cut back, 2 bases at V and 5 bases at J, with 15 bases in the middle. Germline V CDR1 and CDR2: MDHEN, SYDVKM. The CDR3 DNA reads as TGTGCCAGCAGTTTACCTCCCGGGGAAGAGGAGACCCAGTACTTC. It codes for CASSLPPGEEETQYF.

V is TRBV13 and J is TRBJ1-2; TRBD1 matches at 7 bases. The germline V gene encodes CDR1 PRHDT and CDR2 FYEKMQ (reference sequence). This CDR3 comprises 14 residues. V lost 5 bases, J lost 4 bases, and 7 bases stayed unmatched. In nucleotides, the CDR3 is TGTGCCAGCAGCATAACAGGGGATGGCTATGGCTACACCTTC. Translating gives CASSITGDGYGYTF.

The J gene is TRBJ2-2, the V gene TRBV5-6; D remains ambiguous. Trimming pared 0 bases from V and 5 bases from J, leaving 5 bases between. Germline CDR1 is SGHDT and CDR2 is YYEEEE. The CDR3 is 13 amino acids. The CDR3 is CASSLVLTGELFF. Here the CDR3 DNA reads TGTGCCAGCAGCTTGGTTCTGACCGGGGAGCTGTTTTTT. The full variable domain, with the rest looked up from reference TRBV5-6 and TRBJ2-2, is DAGVTQSPTHLIKTRGQQVTLRCSPKSGHDTVSWYQQALGQGPQFIFQYYEEEERQRGNFPDRFSGHQFPNYSSELNVNALLLGDSALYLCASSLVLTGELFFGEGSRLTVL.

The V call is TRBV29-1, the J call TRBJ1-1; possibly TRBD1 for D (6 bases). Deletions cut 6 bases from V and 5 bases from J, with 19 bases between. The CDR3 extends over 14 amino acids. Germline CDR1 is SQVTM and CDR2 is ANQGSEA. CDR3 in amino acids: CSVPSVVRGTEAFF. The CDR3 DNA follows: TGCAGCGTCCCGAGCGTGGTCAGGGGAACTGAAGCTTTCTTT.

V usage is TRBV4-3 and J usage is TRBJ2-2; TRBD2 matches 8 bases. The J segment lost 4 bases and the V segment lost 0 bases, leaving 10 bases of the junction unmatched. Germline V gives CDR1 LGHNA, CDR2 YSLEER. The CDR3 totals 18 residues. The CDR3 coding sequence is TGCGCCAGCAGCCAAGACGTTAGCGGGACCTCGGGCACCGGGGAGCTGTTTTTT. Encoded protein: CASSQDVSGTSGTGELFF.

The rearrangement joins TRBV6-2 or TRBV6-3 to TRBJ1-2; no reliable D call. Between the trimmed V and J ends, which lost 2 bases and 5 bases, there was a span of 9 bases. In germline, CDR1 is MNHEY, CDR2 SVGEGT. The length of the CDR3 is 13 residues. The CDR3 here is CASSYGLEYGYTF. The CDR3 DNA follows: TGTGCCAGCAGTTACGGCCTAGAATATGGCTACACCTTC.

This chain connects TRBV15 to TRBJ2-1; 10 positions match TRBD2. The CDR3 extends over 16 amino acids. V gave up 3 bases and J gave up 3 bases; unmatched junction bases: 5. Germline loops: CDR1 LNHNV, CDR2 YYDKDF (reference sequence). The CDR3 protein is CATSRVTSGNYNEQFF. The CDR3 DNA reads TGTGCCACCAGCAGGGTCACTAGCGGGAACTACAATGAGCAGTTCTTC.

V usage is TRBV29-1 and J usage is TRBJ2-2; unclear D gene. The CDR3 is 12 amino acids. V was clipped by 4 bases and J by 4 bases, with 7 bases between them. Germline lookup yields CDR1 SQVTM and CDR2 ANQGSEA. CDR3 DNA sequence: TGCAGCGTTGTTATGAGCACCGGGGAGCTGTTTTTT. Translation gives CSVVMSTGELFF.

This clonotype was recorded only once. This CDR3 reads CASSPPGTGGYEKLFF. CDR3 coding DNA: TGTGCCAGCAGCCCACCAGGGACAGGGGGCTATGAAAAACTGTTTTTT. This sequence joins TRBV13 and TRBJ1-4; 12 bases fit TRBD1. This CDR3 comprises 16 residues. CDR1 PRHDT and CDR2 FYEKMQ come from the germline V gene (reference sequence). V lost 5 bases to trimming and J lost 6 bases; unmatched junction nucleotides: 7.

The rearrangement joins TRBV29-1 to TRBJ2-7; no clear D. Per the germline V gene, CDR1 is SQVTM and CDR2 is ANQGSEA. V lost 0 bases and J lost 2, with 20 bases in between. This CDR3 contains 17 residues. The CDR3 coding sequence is TGCAGCGTTGAAGAGGCCGGGTCAGCTCTAAGCACCTACGAGCAGTACTTC. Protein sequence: CSVEEAGSALSTYEQYF.

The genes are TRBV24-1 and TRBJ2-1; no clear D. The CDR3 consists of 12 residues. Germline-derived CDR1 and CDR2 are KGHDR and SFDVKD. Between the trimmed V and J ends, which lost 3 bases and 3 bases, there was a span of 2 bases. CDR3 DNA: TGTGCCACCAGTGATCACTACAATGAGCAGTTCTTC. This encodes CATSDHYNEQFF.

CDR3 sequence reads: CASSQDSARYEQYF. The CDR3 DNA is TGTGCCAGCAGCCAAGATTCGGCGAGATACGAGCAGTACTTC. This chain connects TRBV3-1 to TRBJ2-7; D not resolved. The CDR3 spans 14 residues. The germline V gene encodes CDR1 LGHDT and CDR2 YNNKEL (reference sequence). V was cut by 0 bases and J by 4 bases, with 10 bases left in between.

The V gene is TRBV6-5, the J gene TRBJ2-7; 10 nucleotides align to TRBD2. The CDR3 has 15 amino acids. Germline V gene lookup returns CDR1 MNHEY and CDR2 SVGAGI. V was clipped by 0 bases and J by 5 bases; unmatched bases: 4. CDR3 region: CASSYSLAGVNEQYF. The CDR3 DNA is TGTGCCAGCAGTTACTCCCTAGCGGGAGTTAACGAGCAGTACTTC.

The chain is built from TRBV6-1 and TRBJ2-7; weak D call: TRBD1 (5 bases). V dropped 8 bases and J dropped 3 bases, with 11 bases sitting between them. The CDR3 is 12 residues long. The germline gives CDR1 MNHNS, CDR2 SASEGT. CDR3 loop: CASHLRVYEQYF. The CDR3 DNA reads TGTGCCAGCCACCTCAGGGTCTACGAGCAGTACTTC.

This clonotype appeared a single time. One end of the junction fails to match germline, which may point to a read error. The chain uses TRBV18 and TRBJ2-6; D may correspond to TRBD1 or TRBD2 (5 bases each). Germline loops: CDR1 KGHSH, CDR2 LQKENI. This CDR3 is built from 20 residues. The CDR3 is CASSPGTLLAPNSGTNVLTF. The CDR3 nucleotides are TGTGCCAGCTCACCCGGGACCCTTCTCGCCCCCAACTCTGGGACCAACGTCCTGACTTTC. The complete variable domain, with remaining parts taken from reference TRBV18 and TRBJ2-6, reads NAGVMQNPRHLVRRRGQEARLRCSPMKGHSHVYWYRQLPEEGLKFMVYLQKENIIDESGMPKERFSAEFPKEGPSILRIQQVVRGDSAAYFCASSPGTLLAPNSGTNVLTFGAGSRLTVL.

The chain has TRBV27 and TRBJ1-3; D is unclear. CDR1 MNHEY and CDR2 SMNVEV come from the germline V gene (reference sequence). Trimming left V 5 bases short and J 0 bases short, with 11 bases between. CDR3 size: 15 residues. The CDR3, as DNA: TGTGCCAGCAGTCCCCGGTCCCCCTCTGGAAACACCATATATTTT. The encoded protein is CASSPRSPSGNTIYF.

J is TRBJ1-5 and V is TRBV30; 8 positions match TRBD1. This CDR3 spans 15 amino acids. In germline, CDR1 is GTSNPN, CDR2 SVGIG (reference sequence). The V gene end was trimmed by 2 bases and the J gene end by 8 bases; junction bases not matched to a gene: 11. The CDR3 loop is CAWSLRSGGKEPQHF. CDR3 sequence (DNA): TGTGCCTGGAGTCTAAGGTCAGGGGGCAAGGAGCCCCAGCATTTT. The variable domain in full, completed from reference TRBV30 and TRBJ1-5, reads SQTIHQWPATLVQPVGSPLSLECTVEGTSNPNLYWYRQAAGRGLQLLFYSVGIGQISSEVPQNLSASRPQDRQFILSSKKLLLSDSGFYLCAWSLRSGGKEPQHFGDGTRLSIL.

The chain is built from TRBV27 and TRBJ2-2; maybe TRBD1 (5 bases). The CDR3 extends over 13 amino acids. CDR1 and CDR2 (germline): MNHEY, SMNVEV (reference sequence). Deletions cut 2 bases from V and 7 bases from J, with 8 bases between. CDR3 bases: TGTGCCAGCAGTTTAATAGGGGTCGGGGAGCTGTTTTTT. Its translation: CASSLIGVGELFF.

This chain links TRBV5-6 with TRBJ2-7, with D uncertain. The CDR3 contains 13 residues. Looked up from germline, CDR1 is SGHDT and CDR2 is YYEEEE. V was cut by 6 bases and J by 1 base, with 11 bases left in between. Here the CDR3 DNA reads TGTGCCAGCAACTTCGACCTGTCCTACGAGCAGTACTTC. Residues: CASNFDLSYEQYF.

CDR3 in DNA: TGTGCCAGCAGTGAAGCGGCGGGGACTGAAGCTTTCTTT. Translating it yields CASSEAAGTEAFF. J is TRBJ1-1 and V is TRBV6-1; D is undetermined. V lost 0 bases and J 5 bases, leaving 7 bases between the germline ends. Looked up from germline, CDR1 is MNHNS and CDR2 is SASEGT. This CDR3 is built from 13 residues.

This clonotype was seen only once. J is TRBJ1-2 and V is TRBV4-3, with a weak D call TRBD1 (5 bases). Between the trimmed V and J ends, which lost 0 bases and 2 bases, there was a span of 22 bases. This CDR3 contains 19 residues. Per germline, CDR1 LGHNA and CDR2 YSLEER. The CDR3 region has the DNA TGCGCCAGCAGCCAAGATGTCCCGGACACTCCCTCCGTCAACTATGGCTACACCTTC. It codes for CASSQDVPDTPSVNYGYTF.

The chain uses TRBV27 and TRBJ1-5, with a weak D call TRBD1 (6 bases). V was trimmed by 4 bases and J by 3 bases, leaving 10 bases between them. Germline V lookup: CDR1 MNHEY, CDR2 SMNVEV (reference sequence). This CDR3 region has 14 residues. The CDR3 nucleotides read TGTGCCAGCAGTTCCAGACAGGTCAATCAGCCCCAGCATTTT. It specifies CASSSRQVNQPQHF.

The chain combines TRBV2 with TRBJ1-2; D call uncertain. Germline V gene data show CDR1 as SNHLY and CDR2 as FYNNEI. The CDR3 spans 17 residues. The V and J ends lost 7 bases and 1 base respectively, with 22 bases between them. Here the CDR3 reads CASNPSTGVGSNYGYTF. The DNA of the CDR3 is TGTGCCAGCAACCCCTCAACGGGAGTGGGGAGTAACTATGGCTACACCTTC.